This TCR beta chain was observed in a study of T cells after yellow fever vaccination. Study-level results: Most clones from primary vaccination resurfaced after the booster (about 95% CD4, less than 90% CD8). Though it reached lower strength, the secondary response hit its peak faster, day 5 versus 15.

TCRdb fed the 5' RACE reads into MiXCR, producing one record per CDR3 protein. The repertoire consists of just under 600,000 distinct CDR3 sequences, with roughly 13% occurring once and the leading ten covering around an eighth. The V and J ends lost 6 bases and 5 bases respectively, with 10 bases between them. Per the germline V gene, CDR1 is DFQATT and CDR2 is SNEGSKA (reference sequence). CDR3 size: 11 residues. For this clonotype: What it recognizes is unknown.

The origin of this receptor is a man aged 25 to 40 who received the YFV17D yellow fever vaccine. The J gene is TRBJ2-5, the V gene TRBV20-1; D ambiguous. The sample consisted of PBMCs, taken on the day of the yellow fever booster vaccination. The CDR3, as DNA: TGCAGTGCCCACGATTATGAGACCCAGTACTTC. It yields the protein CSAHDYETQYF.